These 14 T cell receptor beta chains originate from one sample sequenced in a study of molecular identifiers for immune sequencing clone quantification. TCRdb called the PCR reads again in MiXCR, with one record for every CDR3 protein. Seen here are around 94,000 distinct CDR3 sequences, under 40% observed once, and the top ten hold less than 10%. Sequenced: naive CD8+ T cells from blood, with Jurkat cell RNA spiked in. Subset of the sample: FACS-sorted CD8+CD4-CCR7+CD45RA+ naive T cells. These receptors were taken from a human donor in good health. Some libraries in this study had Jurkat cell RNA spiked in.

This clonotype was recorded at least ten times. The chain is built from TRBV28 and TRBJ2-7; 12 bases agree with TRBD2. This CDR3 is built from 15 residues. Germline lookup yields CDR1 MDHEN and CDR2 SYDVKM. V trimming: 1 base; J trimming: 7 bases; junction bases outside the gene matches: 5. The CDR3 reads CASSLLRLAGVEQYF. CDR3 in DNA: TGTGCCAGCAGTTTATTGAGACTAGCGGGAGTGGAGCAGTACTTC. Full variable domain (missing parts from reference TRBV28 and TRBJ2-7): DVKVTQSSRYLVKRTGEKVFLECVQDMDHENMFWYRQDPGLGLRLIYFSYDVKMKEKGDIPEGYSVSREKKERFSLILESASTNQTSMYLCASSLLRLAGVEQYFGPGTRLTVT.

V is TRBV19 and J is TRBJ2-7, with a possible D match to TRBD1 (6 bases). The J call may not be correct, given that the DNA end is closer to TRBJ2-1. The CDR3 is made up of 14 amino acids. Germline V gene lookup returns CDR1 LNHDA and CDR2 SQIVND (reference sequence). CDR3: CASTPGQKVGEQFF. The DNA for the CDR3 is TGTGCCAGCACTCCGGGACAAAAGGTTGGGGAGCAGTTCTTC.

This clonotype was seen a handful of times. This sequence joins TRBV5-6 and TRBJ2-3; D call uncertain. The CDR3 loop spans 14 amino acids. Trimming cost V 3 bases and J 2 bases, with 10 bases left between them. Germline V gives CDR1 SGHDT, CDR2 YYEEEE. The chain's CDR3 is CASSSQTTTDTQYF. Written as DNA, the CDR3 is TGTGCCAGCAGCTCTCAAACCACCACAGATACGCAGTATTTT.

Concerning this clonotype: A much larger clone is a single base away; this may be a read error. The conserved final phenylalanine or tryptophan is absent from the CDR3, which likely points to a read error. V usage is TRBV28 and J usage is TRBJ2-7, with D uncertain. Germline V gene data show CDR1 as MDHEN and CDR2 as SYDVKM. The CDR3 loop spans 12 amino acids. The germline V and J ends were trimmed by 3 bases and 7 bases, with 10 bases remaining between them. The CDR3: CASSFGILEQYL. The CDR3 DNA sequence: TGTGCCAGCAGTTTCGGCATTTTGGAGCAGTACCTC.

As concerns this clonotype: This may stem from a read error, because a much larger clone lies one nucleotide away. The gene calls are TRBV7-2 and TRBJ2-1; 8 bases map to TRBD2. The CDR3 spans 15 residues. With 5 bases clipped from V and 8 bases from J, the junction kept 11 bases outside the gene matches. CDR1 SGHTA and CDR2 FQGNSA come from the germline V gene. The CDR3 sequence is CASSITSGPYYEQFF. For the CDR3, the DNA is TGTGCCAGCAGCATTACTAGCGGACCTTACTATGAGCAGTTCTTC.

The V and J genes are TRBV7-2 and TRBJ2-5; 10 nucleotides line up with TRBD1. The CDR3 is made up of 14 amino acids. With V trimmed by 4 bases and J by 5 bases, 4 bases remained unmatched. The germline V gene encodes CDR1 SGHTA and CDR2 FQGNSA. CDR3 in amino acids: CASSSTGGGETQYF. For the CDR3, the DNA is TGTGCCAGCAGCTCGACAGGGGGCGGTGAGACCCAGTACTTC.

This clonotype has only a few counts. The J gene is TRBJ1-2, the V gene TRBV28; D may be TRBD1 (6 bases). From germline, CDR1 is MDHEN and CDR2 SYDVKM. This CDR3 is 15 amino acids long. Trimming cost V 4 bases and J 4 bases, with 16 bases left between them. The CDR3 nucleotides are TGTGCCAGCAGTTCCCCCCAGGGGCGCGCCTATGGCTACACCTTC. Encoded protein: CASSSPQGRAYGYTF.

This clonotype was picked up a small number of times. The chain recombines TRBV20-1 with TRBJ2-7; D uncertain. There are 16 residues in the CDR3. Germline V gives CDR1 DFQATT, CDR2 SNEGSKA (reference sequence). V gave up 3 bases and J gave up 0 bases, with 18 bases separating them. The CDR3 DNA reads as TGCAGTGCTAGTGGGGATCGCGGTACTTTCTCCTACGAGCAGTACTTC. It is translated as CSASGDRGTFSYEQYF.

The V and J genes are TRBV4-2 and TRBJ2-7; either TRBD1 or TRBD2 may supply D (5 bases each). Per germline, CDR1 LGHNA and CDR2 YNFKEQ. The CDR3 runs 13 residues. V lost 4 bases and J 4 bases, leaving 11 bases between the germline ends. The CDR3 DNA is TGTGCCAGCAGCCTCGGGACGGTTTACGAGCAGTACTTC. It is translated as CASSLGTVYEQYF.

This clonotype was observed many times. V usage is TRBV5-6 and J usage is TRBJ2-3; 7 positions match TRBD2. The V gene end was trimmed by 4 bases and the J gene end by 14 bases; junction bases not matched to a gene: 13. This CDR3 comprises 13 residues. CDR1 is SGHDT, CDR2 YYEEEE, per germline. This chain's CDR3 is CASSPPLADLRYF. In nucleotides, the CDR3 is TGTGCCAGCAGCCCCCCTCTAGCGGACCTGCGGTATTTT. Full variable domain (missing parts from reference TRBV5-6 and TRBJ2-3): DAGVTQSPTHLIKTRGQQVTLRCSPKSGHDTVSWYQQALGQGPQFIFQYYEEEERQRGNFPDRFSGHQFPNYSSELNVNALLLGDSALYLCASSPPLADLRYFGPGTRLTVL.

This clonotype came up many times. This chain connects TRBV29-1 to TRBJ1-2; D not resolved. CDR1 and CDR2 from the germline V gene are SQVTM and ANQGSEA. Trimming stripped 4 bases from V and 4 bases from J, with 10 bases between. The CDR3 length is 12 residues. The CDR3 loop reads CSVVTRAYGYTF. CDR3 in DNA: TGCAGCGTTGTCACAAGAGCCTATGGCTACACCTTC.

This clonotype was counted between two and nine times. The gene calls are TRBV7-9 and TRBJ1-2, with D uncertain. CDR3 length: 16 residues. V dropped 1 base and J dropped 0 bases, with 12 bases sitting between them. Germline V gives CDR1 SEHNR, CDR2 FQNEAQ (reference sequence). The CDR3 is CASSLEVGKSNYGYTF. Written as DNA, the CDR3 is TGTGCCAGCAGCTTAGAAGTCGGAAAGTCTAACTATGGCTACACCTTC.

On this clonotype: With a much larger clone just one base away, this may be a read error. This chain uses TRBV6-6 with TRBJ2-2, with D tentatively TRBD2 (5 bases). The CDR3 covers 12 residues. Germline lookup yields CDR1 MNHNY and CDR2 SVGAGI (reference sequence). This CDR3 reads CASSYNTGKLFF. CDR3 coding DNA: TGTGCCAGCAGTTATAACACCGGGAAGCTGTTTTTT.

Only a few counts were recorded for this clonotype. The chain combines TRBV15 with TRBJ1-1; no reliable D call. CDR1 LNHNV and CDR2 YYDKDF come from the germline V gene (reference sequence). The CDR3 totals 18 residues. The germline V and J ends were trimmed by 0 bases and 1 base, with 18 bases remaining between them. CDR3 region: CATSRDPRRPRPNTEAFF. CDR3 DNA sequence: TGTGCCACCAGCAGAGATCCCCGCCGTCCGCGGCCGAACACTGAAGCTTTCTTT.